This is a list of T cell receptor beta chains from one sample in a study of T cell repertoires in cytomegalovirus infection. Each CDR3 protein is one row after TCRdb ran MiXCR on the reads. The sample contains approximately 320,000 distinct CDR3 sequences, over 7.5% of which appear only once. The sample taken for sequencing was PBMCs. These receptors came from a human donor in good health (CMV status not recorded). Some clones in this sample may be carry-over from other donors' samples. The CDR3 runs from the conserved cysteine through the conserved F or W. Fields, in order: D gene, clone size, V gene, J gene, CDR3 DNA, CDR3 protein. A D gene is named only where the DNA matches it firmly. Clone size is not always given. Where it is, it says once, few, many or a class for expanded clones.

>TRBD2|many|TRBV7-2|TRBJ2-1
TGTGCCAGCAGCTCAACTAGCGGGAGAGGCAATGAGCAGTTCTTC
CASSSTSGRGNEQFF
>TRBD1|many|TRBV12-3/TRBV12-4|TRBJ2-7
TGTGCCAGCAGAACAGGGGCAGGCGAGCAGTACTTC
CASRTGAGEQYF
>TRBD1|NA|TRBV6-6|TRBJ1-1
TGTGCCAGCAGTTCCCCAGACAGGGATGGTGATGAAGCTTTCTTT
CASSSPDRDGDEAFF
>NA|many|TRBV11-1|TRBJ1-1
TGTGCCAGCAGCTTAGCGGGCGGCTCTCTCGGAGCGAGCACTGAAGCTTTCTTT
CASSLAGGSLGASTEAFF
>NA|many|TRBV7-2|TRBJ2-3
TGTGCCAGCAGCATTCAGCAGGGTGATACGCAGTATTTT
CASSIQQGDTQYF
>TRBD1|many|TRBV7-2|TRBJ2-7
TGTGCCAGCAGCTTTCAGGGGGAGATTTACGAGCAGTACTTC
CASSFQGEIYEQYF
>TRBD2|NA|TRBV6-5|TRBJ2-3
TGTGCCAGCAGCTCCGGGACTAGCGGGATGGCCGTGGATACGCAGTATTTT
CASSSGTSGMAVDTQYF
>TRBD1|many|TRBV7-2|TRBJ1-5
TGTGCCAGCAGCTTCAACAGGGGTTCGGGTCAGCCCCAGCATTTT
CASSFNRGSGQPQHF
>NA|NA|TRBV16|TRBJ1-6
TGTGCCAGCAGCGGCAACAGGGTAGACAGTTCACCCCTCCACTTT
CASSGNRVDSSPLHF
>NA|few|TRBV24-1|TRBJ2-7
TGTGCCACCAGTGATAGGACCACCTACGAGCAGTACTTC
CATSDRTTYEQYF
>TRBD1|many|TRBV7-2|TRBJ2-4
TGTGCCAGCAGCACATTGACAGGGTCTCTCTACTTC
CASSTLTGSLYF
>NA|few|TRBV7-6|TRBJ2-5
TGTGCCAGCAGCTTAATAGGACCCCAGGAGACCCAGTACTTC
CASSLIGPQETQYF
>TRBD2|NA|TRBV7-3|TRBJ2-1
TGTGCCAGCAGCTTAAAGGTAGGCGGGGGAAATTATGATGAGCAGTTCTTC
CASSLKVGGGNYDEQFF
>NA|many|TRBV4-1|TRBJ2-5
TGCGCCAGCAGCGACCAGGGAGGAGAGACCCAGTACTTC
CASSDQGGETQYF
>TRBD1|few|TRBV4-3|TRBJ1-2
TGCGCCAGCAGCCGCAACAGGGGAACCTATGGCTACACCTTC
CASSRNRGTYGYTF
>NA|many|TRBV6-1|TRBJ2-3
TGTGCCAGCAGTGAATCCCACCAGGGTGGAAGCACAGATACGCAGTATTTT
CASSESHQGGSTDTQYF
>TRBD2|many|TRBV2|TRBJ2-2
TGTGCCAGCAGTGACGGTTACGGCGCGGGAGGGAACACCGGGGAGCTGTTTTTT
CASSDGYGAGGNTGELFF
>TRBD2|NA|TRBV5-8|TRBJ2-7
TGTGCCAGCAGCCGAGCTAGCGGCTCCTACGAGCAGTACTTC
CASSRASGSYEQYF
>TRBD1|many|TRBV7-2|TRBJ1-1
TGTGCCAGCAGCTTGCAACAGGGGATTGAAGCTTTCTTT
CASSLQQGIEAFF
>NA|NA|TRBV20-1|TRBJ2-2
TGCAGTGCTAGGAAGACACGCGGCACCGGGGAGCTGTTTTTT
CSARKTRGTGELFF
>TRBD1|many|TRBV2|TRBJ2-2
TGTGCCAGCAAAAAAACAGGGGGCACCGGGGAGCTGTTTTTT
CASKKTGGTGELFF
>NA|many|TRBV6-2/TRBV6-3|TRBJ1-6
TGTGCCAGCACGAGAAAGGGGTCTGGAAATTCACCCCTCCACTTT
CASTRKGSGNSPLHF
>TRBD1|many|TRBV7-2|TRBJ2-5
TGTGCCAGCAGCTTCGACAGGGGGCGCGGTAGGGAGACCCAGTACTTC
CASSFDRGRGRETQYF
>NA|few|TRBV14|TRBJ2-1
TGTGCCAGCAGCCAAGATCCAGCCAGGTTCGGTGAGCAGTTCTTC
CASSQDPARFGEQFF
>NA|NA|TRBV28|TRBJ2-7
TGTGCCAGCAGCCCCGGCCCCGGGGGCTCCTACGAGCAGTACTTC
CASSPGPGGSYEQYF
>NA|many|TRBV20-1|TRBJ1-5
TGCAGTGCTAGCTCCCCCAATCAGCCCCAGCATTTT
CSASSPNQPQHF